This T cell receptor (beta chain) was sequenced for a study of T cells in Graves' hyperthyroidism and ophthalmopathy. Using RNA transcripts as the source, TCR beta CDR3 regions were amplified. The study used the HTBI primer set for a first-round RT-PCR of the TCR CDR3. TCRdb independently ran MiXCR on the multiplex PCR reads; one entry per CDR3 protein. This table has around 340,000 distinct CDR3 sequences, about 17% appearing once. The CDR3 runs to 15 residues. The V gene end was trimmed by 4 bases and the J gene end by 6 bases; junction bases not matched to a gene: 10. Germline V CDR1 and CDR2: LGHDT, YNNKEL (reference sequence).

Sequencing was carried out using blood. This sequence joins TRBV3-1 and TRBJ1-1; 8 bases are a match to TRBD1. This clonotype originated in a woman aged 25 to 45 with Graves' hyperthyroidism that later progressed to Graves' ophthalmopathy. The CDR3 DNA reads as TGTGCCAGCAGCCCTCGGACAGGGAGGGCGTCTGAAGCTTTCTTT. This sequence encodes CASSPRTGRASEAFF.